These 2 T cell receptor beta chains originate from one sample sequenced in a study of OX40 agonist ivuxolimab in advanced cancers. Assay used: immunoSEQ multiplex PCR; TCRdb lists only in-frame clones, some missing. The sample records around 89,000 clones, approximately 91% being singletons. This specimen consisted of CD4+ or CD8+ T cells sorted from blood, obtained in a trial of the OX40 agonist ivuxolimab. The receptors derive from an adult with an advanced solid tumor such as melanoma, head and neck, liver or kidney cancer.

The CDR3: CASRATGYLETQYF. The DNA for the CDR3 is TGTGCCAGCAGGGCGACAGGGTACTTGGAGACCCAGTACTTC. This rearrangement joins TRBV27 to TRBJ2-5; TRBD1 agrees at 7 bases. This CDR3 contains 14 residues. Trimming took 6 bases from V and 5 from J; bases not matched to a gene: 9. Germline V gene sequence: CDR1 MNHEY, CDR2 SMNVEV (reference sequence).

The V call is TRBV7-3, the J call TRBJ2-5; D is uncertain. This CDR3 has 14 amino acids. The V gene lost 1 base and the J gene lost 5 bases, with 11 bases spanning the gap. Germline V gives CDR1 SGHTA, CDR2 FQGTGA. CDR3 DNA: TGTGCCAGCAGCTTAAAAGGGTCTGGGGAGACCCAGTACTTC. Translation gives CASSLKGSGETQYF. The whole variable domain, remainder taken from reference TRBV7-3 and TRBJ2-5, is GAGVSQTPSNKVTEKGKYVELRCDPISGHTALYWYRQSLGQGPEFLIYFQGTGAADDSGLPNDRFFAVRPEGSVSTLKIQRTERGDSAVYLCASSLKGSGETQYFGPGTRLLVL.